This paragraph reports one TCR beta chain. Antigen specificity is unknown. Naive CD8 cells lacked CD45RO, underwent positive selection for CCR7 and left out terminally differentiated effector memory CD45RA+ cells. Germline V gene sequence: CDR1 PRHDT, CDR2 FYEKMQ (reference sequence). The CDR3 is made up of 16 amino acids. V lost 4 bases, J lost 4 bases, and 9 bases stayed unmatched. These data come from a study of shared clonotypes between healthy human individuals. Study-level information: The cohort had a couple of women and a few men, ages 18 to 49. Study-level results: Larger richness was generally estimated for naive than memory subsets. Among a few donors, approximately 5% of naive CD4 clonotypes were found in common.

In the source study's methods: ImmunoSEQ sequences covered only the junction and lacked quality scores; filtering therefore differed. Repertoires were generated with immunoSEQ multiplex PCR, while TCRdb's copy carries only in-frame clones and drops some. V, J and clone size reflect that table, while D and trimming were determined from the DNA. The table shows 550,000 to 600,000 clones, with more than 95% occurring only once. The receptor comes from a man aged 25-40 years in good health. The specimen was naive CD8+ T cells sorted from blood. J is TRBJ2-7 and V is TRBV13, with 11 bases lining up with TRBD2. The DNA for the CDR3 is TGTGCCAGCAGCTGGACCGAGGGACTAGCGGCTTACGAGCAGTACTTC. It codes for CASSWTEGLAAYEQYF.